This T cell receptor beta chain was profiled in a study of cytomegalovirus exposure and HLA in healthy donors. Study findings and constraints: For presence/absence analyses, sequencing depth was assumed to be roughly uniform across donors. Previously analyzed data showed that most TCR beta V segments were productive at a frequency of about 87% or about 30%.

The PCR had 60 Vbeta and 13 Jbeta primers. Assay: immunoSEQ multiplex PCR; the TCRdb copy retains only in-frame clones and omits some. This sample has some 80,000 clones, with 78% found just once. This clone was found once. Antigen unknown. The V end lost 3 bases, the J end lost 5 bases, and 16 bases lay between the germline ends. From germline, CDR1 is LNHDA and CDR2 SQIVND (reference sequence). This CDR3 contains 15 residues. The origin of this receptor is a man aged 40-49 years in good health and CMV-seronegative. Source material: PBMCs. The chain joins TRBV19 to TRBJ2-5; a possible D gene is TRBD1 (5 bases). The CDR3 DNA follows: TGTGCCAGTAGTATCGGTTCAGGGTACATGGAGACCCAGTACTTC. Protein product: CASSIGSGYMETQYF.